This T cell receptor (beta chain) is from a study of T-cell reconstitution after alpha-beta-depleted transplantation in children. Study observations and caveats: Several hundred expanded graft clones reportedly were the source of alpha-beta T cells about two months after transplant. Some patients showed high day-60 TCRbeta diversity, which derived from surviving recipient T cells and thymic progenitors. T-cell counts and diversity were attributed mostly to newly produced T cells one year after transplant.

Library preparation (for TCRbeta) was performed with unique molecular identifiers. TCRdb ran MiXCR on the PCR reads and lists one entry per CDR3 protein. The sample carries approximately 650,000 distinct CDR3 sequences, about an eighth recorded once. This clonotype was seen at least ten times. As yet, its antigen is unknown. The starting material was PBMCs, obtained before TCRalphabeta/CD19-depleted stem cell transplant. The receptor's source is a girl aged 2 to 10 with congenital amegakaryocytic thrombocytopenia, due to receive a stem cell transplant.

The CDR3 sequence: CASSTSRSGNTIYF. The CDR3 region has the DNA TGTGCCAGCAGTACCTCTCGGAGTGGAAACACCATATATTTT. The V and J genes are TRBV12-3 or TRBV12-4 and TRBJ1-3; D uncertain. V was clipped by 5 bases and J by 3 bases, with 11 bases between them. There are 14 residues in the CDR3.